A selection of T cell receptor beta chains follows, all from one sample in a study of shared clonotypes between healthy human individuals. Produced via immunoSEQ multiplex PCR; TCRdb's table is partial and in-frame only. The sample contains about 520,000 clones, roughly 95% of which appear only once. The specimen was naive CD4+ T cells sorted from blood. These TCRs come from a woman between 25 and 40 years old in good health. Both conserved end residues are part of each CDR3. Each record gives: CDR3 protein, CDR3 DNA, J gene, V gene, D gene, clone size. D genes are given only for firm matches. Not all rows give a size; the values are once, few, many and, for expanded clones, a class.

CDR3aa: CASSFRGISGNTIYF; CDR3nt: TGTGCCAGCAGTTTCCGGGGGATCTCTGGAAACACCATATATTTT; j_gene: TRBJ1-3; v_gene: TRBV28; d_gene: NA; abundance: NA
CDR3aa: CSVEGGDYTETQYF; CDR3nt: TGCAGCGTTGAAGGGGGGGACTATACAGAGACCCAGTACTTC; j_gene: TRBJ2-5; v_gene: TRBV29-1; d_gene: TRBD2; abundance: NA
CDR3aa: CASRRTPGNQPQHF; CDR3nt: TGCGCCAGCAGGAGGACTCCAGGGAATCAGCCCCAGCATTTT; j_gene: TRBJ1-5; v_gene: TRBV4-1; d_gene: NA; abundance: NA
CDR3aa: CASSMAGRSGANVLTF; CDR3nt: TGTGCCAGTAGTATGGCAGGTCGCTCTGGGGCCAACGTCCTGACTTTC; j_gene: TRBJ2-6; v_gene: TRBV19; d_gene: NA; abundance: NA
CDR3aa: CAISGGVGTKMYF; CDR3nt: TGTGCCATCAGTGGAGGTGTCGGGACTAAAATGTACTTC; j_gene: TRBJ2-5; v_gene: TRBV10-3; d_gene: TRBD2; abundance: NA
CDR3aa: CASSYLDGNEKLFF; CDR3nt: TGTGCCAGCAGTTACTTGGACGGGAATGAAAAACTGTTTTTT; j_gene: TRBJ1-4; v_gene: TRBV6-5; d_gene: NA; abundance: NA
CDR3aa: CASRGTGRPYNEQFF; CDR3nt: TGTGCCAGTAGGGGGACAGGGAGACCCTACAATGAGCAGTTCTTC; j_gene: TRBJ2-1; v_gene: TRBV19; d_gene: TRBD1; abundance: NA
CDR3aa: CASSLNEKLFF; CDR3nt: TGTGCCAGCAGCTTAAATGAAAAACTGTTTTTT; j_gene: TRBJ1-4; v_gene: TRBV11-2; d_gene: NA; abundance: NA
CDR3aa: CSADPEQYF; CDR3nt: TGCAGCGCCGATCCCGAGCAGTACTTC; j_gene: TRBJ2-7; v_gene: TRBV29-1; d_gene: NA; abundance: NA
CDR3aa: CASSLGATGPKGEQYF; CDR3nt: TGTGCCAGCAGCTTAGGTGCTACAGGCCCTAAGGGCGAGCAGTACTTC; j_gene: TRBJ2-7; v_gene: TRBV7-9; d_gene: NA; abundance: NA
CDR3aa: CASSLGQGGVSNEKLFF; CDR3nt: TGTGCCAGCAGTTTGGGACAGGGGGGTGTTTCTAATGAAAAACTGTTTTTT; j_gene: TRBJ1-4; v_gene: TRBV28; d_gene: TRBD1; abundance: NA
CDR3aa: CASSPATGMNTEAFF; CDR3nt: TGTGCCAGCAGTCCCGCGACAGGGATGAACACTGAAGCTTTCTTT; j_gene: TRBJ1-1; v_gene: TRBV28; d_gene: TRBD1; abundance: NA
CDR3aa: CAISGGDTEAFF; CDR3nt: TGTGCCATCAGTGGAGGGGACACTGAAGCTTTCTTT; j_gene: TRBJ1-1; v_gene: TRBV10-3; d_gene: NA; abundance: NA
CDR3aa: CASRPEPANTGELFF; CDR3nt: TGTGCCAGCAGGCCGGAGCCTGCGAACACCGGGGAGCTGTTTTTT; j_gene: TRBJ2-2; v_gene: TRBV14; d_gene: NA; abundance: once
CDR3aa: CASERLGSSYEQYF; CDR3nt: TGTGCCAGCGAACGCCTGGGTTCGTCCTACGAGCAGTACTTC; j_gene: TRBJ2-7; v_gene: TRBV6-1; d_gene: NA; abundance: NA
CDR3aa: CSVLQDPTTHEQYF; CDR3nt: TGCAGCGTCCTACAGGATCCAACTACTCACGAGCAGTACTTC; j_gene: TRBJ2-7; v_gene: TRBV29-1; d_gene: NA; abundance: NA
CDR3aa: CASSGTRRDFSDTQYF; CDR3nt: TGTGCCAGCAGTGGAACACGACGGGACTTCTCAGATACGCAGTATTTT; j_gene: TRBJ2-3; v_gene: TRBV2; d_gene: NA; abundance: NA
CDR3aa: CASSLGVGTGQEKLFF; CDR3nt: TGTGCCAGCAGCTTGGGGGTCGGGACAGGGCAGGAAAAACTGTTTTTT; j_gene: TRBJ1-4; v_gene: TRBV5-8; d_gene: TRBD1; abundance: NA
CDR3aa: CAISESVTTLYGYTF; CDR3nt: TGTGCCATCAGTGAGTCGGTCACGACCCTCTATGGCTACACCTTC; j_gene: TRBJ1-2; v_gene: TRBV10-3; d_gene: NA; abundance: NA
CDR3aa: CSVEFVWGQGIEQYF; CDR3nt: TGCAGCGTTGAATTTGTATGGGGACAGGGAATCGAGCAGTACTTC; j_gene: TRBJ2-7; v_gene: TRBV29-1; d_gene: TRBD1; abundance: NA
CDR3aa: CATSRRTGAPGGNYGYTF; CDR3nt: TGTGCCACCAGCAGACGGACAGGGGCCCCGGGGGGGAACTATGGCTACACCTTC; j_gene: TRBJ1-2; v_gene: TRBV15; d_gene: TRBD1; abundance: NA
CDR3aa: CASSQGLAGGNEQFF; CDR3nt: TGCGCCAGCAGCCAAGGGCTAGCGGGAGGCAATGAGCAGTTCTTC; j_gene: TRBJ2-1; v_gene: TRBV4-1; d_gene: TRBD2; abundance: once
CDR3aa: CASSPKDGPSGNTIYF; CDR3nt: TGTGCCAGCTCACCGAAGGACGGCCCCTCTGGAAACACCATATATTTT; j_gene: TRBJ1-3; v_gene: TRBV18; d_gene: NA; abundance: NA
CDR3aa: CASSTQGNYGYTF; CDR3nt: TGTGCCAGCTCAACCCAGGGTAACTATGGCTACACCTTC; j_gene: TRBJ1-2; v_gene: TRBV28; d_gene: NA; abundance: NA
CDR3aa: CASSLSGTGAGKLFF; CDR3nt: TGTGCCAGCAGTTTATCCGGGACAGGGGCTGGAAAACTGTTTTTT; j_gene: TRBJ1-4; v_gene: TRBV28; d_gene: TRBD1; abundance: NA
CDR3aa: CASSGWGANIQYF; CDR3nt: TGTGCCAGCAGTGGGTGGGGGGCAAACATTCAGTACTTC; j_gene: TRBJ2-4; v_gene: TRBV2; d_gene: NA; abundance: NA
CDR3aa: CASRGRVNTIYF; CDR3nt: TGTGCCAGCAGGGGGAGGGTAAACACCATATATTTT; j_gene: TRBJ1-3; v_gene: TRBV6-1; d_gene: NA; abundance: NA
CDR3aa: CASSSSPSGSGNTIYF; CDR3nt: TGTGCCAGCAGTTCCAGCCCCAGCGGGTCTGGAAACACCATATATTTT; j_gene: TRBJ1-3; v_gene: TRBV28; d_gene: NA; abundance: NA
CDR3aa: CAISDTPPLGREQYF; CDR3nt: TGTGCCATCAGTGACACCCCACCCCTGGGGCGAGAGCAGTACTTC; j_gene: TRBJ2-7; v_gene: TRBV10-3; d_gene: NA; abundance: NA
CDR3aa: CASSTSGVAEQFF; CDR3nt: TGCGCCAGCTCGACTAGCGGGGTCGCTGAGCAGTTCTTC; j_gene: TRBJ2-1; v_gene: TRBV10-1; d_gene: TRBD2; abundance: NA
CDR3aa: CAISGADTQYF; CDR3nt: TGTGCCATCAGTGGAGCAGATACGCAGTATTTT; j_gene: TRBJ2-3; v_gene: TRBV10-3; d_gene: NA; abundance: NA
CDR3aa: CASIDRVNQPQHF; CDR3nt: TGTGCCAGCATCGACAGGGTAAATCAGCCCCAGCATTTT; j_gene: TRBJ1-5; v_gene: TRBV28; d_gene: TRBD1; abundance: NA
CDR3aa: CASSPPPVYEQYF; CDR3nt: TGTGCCAGCAGTCCCCCCCCGGTCTACGAGCAGTACTTC; j_gene: TRBJ2-7; v_gene: TRBV28; d_gene: NA; abundance: NA
CDR3aa: CASSGGLVEKETQYF; CDR3nt: TGCGCCAGCAGCGGGGGTTTAGTAGAAAAAGAGACCCAGTACTTC; j_gene: TRBJ2-5; v_gene: TRBV5-1; d_gene: NA; abundance: NA
CDR3aa: CASSFVRGLSQGQYF; CDR3nt: TGTGCCAGCAGCTTCGTAAGGGGCCTATCTCAGGGCCAGTACTTC; j_gene: TRBJ2-5; v_gene: TRBV28; d_gene: NA; abundance: NA
CDR3aa: CASRRIRTDTQYF; CDR3nt: TGTGCCAGCAGGAGGATACGGACAGATACGCAGTATTTT; j_gene: TRBJ2-3; v_gene: TRBV6-1; d_gene: NA; abundance: NA
CDR3aa: CASSLGGEPYEQYF; CDR3nt: TGTGCCAGCAGTTTAGGGGGAGAGCCTTACGAGCAGTACTTC; j_gene: TRBJ2-7; v_gene: TRBV28; d_gene: NA; abundance: once
CDR3aa: CSVGTTREQYF; CDR3nt: TGCAGCGTTGGAACCACGAGGGAGCAGTACTTC; j_gene: TRBJ2-5; v_gene: TRBV29-1; d_gene: NA; abundance: NA
CDR3aa: CASSVGQPGEQYF; CDR3nt: TGTGCCAGCAGCGTAGGCCAGCCGGGCGAGCAGTACTTC; j_gene: TRBJ2-7; v_gene: TRBV9; d_gene: NA; abundance: NA
CDR3aa: CASSRDSINQPQHF; CDR3nt: TGTGCCAGCAGCCGGGACAGCATTAATCAGCCCCAGCATTTT; j_gene: TRBJ1-5; v_gene: TRBV6-5; d_gene: TRBD1; abundance: once
CDR3aa: CASSSDRGRIDTQYF; CDR3nt: TGTGCCAGCAGTTCGGACAGGGGGCGGATAGATACGCAGTATTTT; j_gene: TRBJ2-3; v_gene: TRBV28; d_gene: TRBD1; abundance: NA
CDR3aa: CASSLEPGRLTGELFF; CDR3nt: TGTGCCAGCAGCTTAGAGCCTGGGCGACTCACCGGGGAGCTGTTTTTT; j_gene: TRBJ2-2; v_gene: TRBV7-3; d_gene: NA; abundance: NA
CDR3aa: CASSSFEVRDPDEQYF; CDR3nt: TGTGCCAGCTCATCCTTCGAGGTCCGGGACCCGGACGAGCAGTACTTC; j_gene: TRBJ2-7; v_gene: TRBV18; d_gene: NA; abundance: NA
CDR3aa: CASSAPGQENTEAFF; CDR3nt: TGTGCCAGTAGTGCCCCGGGACAAGAGAACACTGAAGCTTTCTTT; j_gene: TRBJ1-1; v_gene: TRBV19; d_gene: NA; abundance: NA
CDR3aa: CASSRSGILNNEQFF; CDR3nt: TGCGCCAGCAGCAGAAGCGGGATATTGAACAATGAGCAGTTCTTC; j_gene: TRBJ2-1; v_gene: TRBV5-1; d_gene: TRBD2; abundance: NA